One and the same sample provided the 17 T cell receptor beta chains below, sequenced in a study of cytomegalovirus exposure and HLA in healthy donors (dated by TCRdb to about 2017). Libraries came from the immunoSEQ multiplex PCR assay. As stored in TCRdb, this immuneACCESS dataset retains in-frame rearrangements with V and J assigned. A fraction of the clones does not appear; measured against another copy, unresolved V genes explain less than half of the discrepancy, and the remainder lacks a known reason. Here the sample has some 150,000 clones; roughly 89% occur a single time. The top ten constitute less than 5.5% of the sample. The sample consisted of PBMCs. The receptor source for this set is a man aged 18 to 30 in good health and CMV-seropositive.

For this clone: Within the sample, other DNA sequences also encode this same CDR3. This chain connects TRBV28 to TRBJ2-7; 11 bases map to TRBD1. Germline CDR1 reads MDHEN; CDR2 reads SYDVKM. V gave up 5 bases and J gave up 4 bases; unmatched junction bases: 7. The CDR3 contains 15 residues. This CDR3 reads CASSLLGQGAYEQYF. CDR3 DNA sequence: TGTGCCAGCAGTCTCCTTGGACAGGGGGCTTACGAGCAGTACTTC.

The CDR3 reads CASSLGGLAAWGEQYF. CDR3 nucleotide sequence: TGCGCCAGCAGCTTGGGGGGACTAGCGGCCTGGGGAGAGCAGTACTTC. The V and J genes are TRBV5-1 and TRBJ2-7; 11 bases agree with TRBD2. This CDR3 has 16 amino acids. The germline gives CDR1 SGHRS, CDR2 YFSETQ. V was clipped by 0 bases and J by 7 bases; unmatched bases: 9.

This chain uses TRBV29-1 with TRBJ1-2, with a weak D call TRBD1 (5 bases). The germline V and J ends were trimmed by 7 bases and 1 base, with 13 bases remaining between them. The CDR3 loop spans 13 amino acids. Germline values: CDR1 SQVTM, CDR2 ANQGSEA. The CDR3 DNA follows: TGCAGCGCTCTCGTGGGGGGTAACTATGGCTACACCTTC. Amino acid sequence: CSALVGGNYGYTF.

The V call is TRBV6-1, the J call TRBJ1-2; D unresolved. The CDR3 has 13 amino acids. Germline lookup yields CDR1 MNHNS and CDR2 SASEGT. Trimming cost V 8 bases and J 8 bases, with 18 bases left between them. The DNA of the CDR3 is TGTGCCAGCCTATTCCTGGACTGGCGGGGCTACACCTTC. This translates into CASLFLDWRGYTF.

The chain carries TRBV4-1 and TRBJ2-5; D gene ambiguous. The CDR3 has 16 residues. Trimming took off 1 base at V and 1 base at J, with 13 bases between the two ends. Per germline, CDR1 MGHRA and CDR2 YSYEKL. CDR3 amino acids: CASSQGAIMGQETQYF. The CDR3 nucleotides are TGCGCCAGCAGCCAAGGGGCAATCATGGGCCAAGAGACCCAGTACTTC.

The chain is built from TRBV2 and TRBJ2-6, with D possibly matching TRBD1 (6 bases). V shed 7 bases and J shed 1 base, with 11 bases lying between them. This CDR3 comprises 15 residues. The germline gives CDR1 SNHLY, CDR2 FYNNEI. DNA of the CDR3: TGTGCCAGCACCCGTACAGGGTCTGGGGCCAACGTCCTGACTTTC. Protein sequence: CASTRTGSGANVLTF.

V is TRBV2 and J is TRBJ2-7, with D possibly TRBD1 on 5 matching bases. CDR3 length: 14 amino acids. Germline CDR1 is SNHLY and CDR2 is FYNNEI. V was shortened by 2 bases and J by 5 bases, with 13 bases between the two germline ends. The CDR3 loop is CASSENMAGNEQYF. CDR3 coding DNA: TGTGCCAGCAGTGAAAATATGGCAGGGAACGAGCAGTACTTC.

The gene calls are TRBV4-1 and TRBJ1-3, with 7 bases lining up with TRBD1. Trimming cost V 0 bases and J 7 bases; bases outside gene matches: 9. This CDR3 region has 16 residues. Germline-derived CDR1 and CDR2 are MGHRA and YSYEKL. The CDR3 protein is CASSQDRSGGGNTIYF. For the CDR3, the DNA is TGCGCCAGCAGCCAAGATCGTTCAGGGGGTGGTAACACCATATATTTT.

The V and J genes are TRBV2 and TRBJ2-1; a possible D gene is TRBD2 (5 bases). This CDR3 has 15 residues. V gave up 8 bases and J gave up 7 bases, with 21 bases separating them. Germline V gene lookup returns CDR1 SNHLY and CDR2 FYNNEI. The CDR3 sequence: CASWTPGAVENEQFF. Written as DNA, the CDR3 is TGTGCCAGCTGGACTCCGGGCGCGGTGGAGAATGAGCAGTTCTTC. Full variable domain (outside the CDR3, taken from reference TRBV2 and TRBJ2-1): EPEVTQTPSHQVTQMGQEVILRCVPISNHLYFYWYRQILGQKVEFLVSFYNNEISEKSEIFDDQFSVERPDGSNFTLKIRSTKLEDSAMYFCASWTPGAVENEQFFGPGTRLTVL.

The V gene is TRBV7-9, the J gene TRBJ1-1; D is perhaps TRBD1 (6 bases). This CDR3 contains 16 residues. V lost 6 bases, J lost 6 bases, and 23 bases lay in between. Germline V gene sequence: CDR1 SEHNR, CDR2 FQNEAQ (reference sequence). The CDR3 loop reads CASSPGVGEHRAEAFF. The CDR3 nucleotides are TGTGCCAGCAGTCCAGGGGTGGGGGAACACAGAGCTGAAGCTTTCTTT.

This chain links TRBV19 with TRBJ2-7, with D possibly being TRBD2 (5 bases). Looked up from germline, CDR1 is LNHDA and CDR2 is SQIVND (reference sequence). The CDR3 consists of 12 residues. V was trimmed by 3 bases and J by 6 bases, leaving 9 bases between them. The CDR3 region is CASSIGGGEQYF. The CDR3 nucleotides read TGTGCCAGTAGTATTGGCGGAGGCGAGCAGTACTTC.

This clone was picked up many times. CDR3 in DNA: TGTGCCAGCAGAGATTCGACAGGAAACACTGAAGCTTTCTTT. Residues: CASRDSTGNTEAFF. The chain recombines TRBV27 with TRBJ1-1, with D maybe TRBD1 (6 bases). With 6 bases removed from V and 2 bases from J, the gap between germline ends came to 13 bases. From germline, CDR1 is MNHEY and CDR2 SMNVEV (reference sequence). This CDR3 spans 14 amino acids.

V gene TRBV9 combines with J gene TRBJ2-1; D call uncertain. The germline CDR1 and CDR2 sequences are SGDLS and YYNGEE. The CDR3 extends over 13 amino acids. V lost 3 bases and J 2 bases, leaving 6 bases between the germline ends. The CDR3 nucleotides read TGTGCCAGCAGCGCGACACCCTACAATGAGCAGTTCTTC. Its protein is CASSATPYNEQFF.

This clone came up a few times. The V and J genes are TRBV7-2 and TRBJ2-3; TRBD2 agrees at 10 bases. V was clipped by 5 bases and J by 8 bases; unmatched bases: 4. CDR3 size: 13 residues. CDR1 SGHTA and CDR2 FQGNSA come from the germline V gene. This chain's CDR3 is CASSPRTSGTQYF. CDR3 sequence (DNA): TGTGCCAGCAGCCCCCGGACTAGCGGTACGCAGTATTTT.

The rearrangement links TRBV7-3 to TRBJ2-7; tentative D call: TRBD2 (6 bases). V lost 1 base and J 6 bases, leaving 10 bases between the germline ends. The CDR3 spans 13 residues. The germline CDR1 and CDR2 sequences are SGHTA and FQGTGA. CDR3 loop: CASSLNGGVEQYF. CDR3 DNA: TGTGCCAGCAGCTTAAACGGGGGAGTCGAGCAGTACTTC.

Points on this clone: The sample carries other DNA sequences with the same CDR3. Here the CDR3 reads CASRGGNQPQHF. The CDR3 nucleotides read TGTGCCAGCAGAGGGGGAAATCAGCCCCAGCATTTT. The chain uses TRBV6-1 and TRBJ1-5, with D perhaps matching TRBD1 (6 bases). This CDR3 has 12 amino acids. Germline V gene lookup returns CDR1 MNHNS and CDR2 SASEGT. The V gene lost 6 bases and the J gene lost 4 bases, with 7 bases spanning the gap.

This clone occurred a few times. This rearrangement joins TRBV7-2 to TRBJ1-6, with no clear D. V shed 5 bases and J shed 2 bases, with 10 bases lying between them. Germline V gene data show CDR1 as SGHTA and CDR2 as FQGNSA. The CDR3 covers 15 residues. CDR3 region: CASSPWAPYNSPLHF. The CDR3 nucleotides read TGTGCCAGCAGCCCCTGGGCCCCCTATAATTCACCCCTCCACTTT. Full variable domain (rest looked up from reference TRBV7-2 and TRBJ1-6): GAGVSQSPSNKVTEKGKDVELRCDPISGHTALYWYRQSLGQGLEFLIYFQGNSAPDKSGLPSDRFSAERTGGSVSTLTIQRTQQEDSAVYLCASSPWAPYNSPLHFGNGTRLTVT.